One sample yielded the 21 T cell receptor beta chains listed below, sequenced in a study of CD4+ T cells in melanoma. The data were produced by immunoSEQ multiplex PCR, yet TCRdb's version contains in-frame clones alone and is incomplete. The data contain fewer than 5,000 clones, 60% to 65% of them seen just once; the ten biggest clones take up 29%. Input material: cells from a culture (not recorded whether cultured in vitro). The origin of the receptors is a human donor with melanoma.

The V and J genes are TRBV6-1 and TRBJ2-7; 8 positions agree with TRBD2. Looked up from germline, CDR1 is MNHNS and CDR2 is SASEGT. This CDR3 is built from 17 residues. Trimming removed 2 bases from V and 5 bases from J; junction bases left unmatched: 14. The CDR3 spells CASSEIYGPGGRDEQYF. Written as DNA, the CDR3 is TGTGCCAGCAGTGAAATCTATGGCCCGGGGGGGCGCGACGAGCAGTACTTC.

This chain links TRBV3-1 (or the pseudogene TRBV3-2) with TRBJ2-1; tentative D call: TRBD1 (5 bases). CDR3 length equals 14 residues. Trimming took 2 bases from V and 6 from J, leaving 11 bases between them. CDR1 LGHDT and CDR2 YNNKEL come from the germline V gene (reference sequence). CDR3 nucleotide sequence: TGTGCCAGCAGCCAATATGGACAACGCAATGAGCAGTTCTTC. It is translated as CASSQYGQRNEQFF.

By frequency in the sample, this clone is medium-sized (0.01 to 0.1%). This chain connects TRBV7-2 to TRBJ2-3; tentatively, D is TRBD1 (6 bases). Trimming left V 5 bases short and J 8 bases short, with 17 bases between. CDR1 SGHTA and CDR2 FQGNSA come from the germline V gene. The CDR3 covers 14 residues. The CDR3 DNA reads TGTGCCAGCAGCACTCCACTCCAGGGGTTTACGCAGTATTTT. This encodes CASSTPLQGFTQYF.

The chain joins TRBV7-9 to TRBJ2-1; D is uncertain. CDR1 and CDR2 (germline): SEHNR, FQNEAQ (reference sequence). V lost 3 bases and J 7 bases, leaving 7 bases between the germline ends. This CDR3 is 12 amino acids long. CDR3 loop: CASSFRWNEQFF. As DNA, the CDR3 is TGTGCCAGCAGCTTTCGATGGAATGAGCAGTTCTTC.

The chain uses TRBV3-1 (or the pseudogene TRBV3-2) and TRBJ1-2; D uncertain. V was clipped by 8 bases and J by 8 bases, with 15 bases between them. Germline assignment: CDR1 LGHDT and CDR2 YNNKEL (reference sequence). This CDR3 is 12 amino acids long. The CDR3 here is CASEDRLGGYTF. The DNA of the CDR3 is TGTGCCAGCGAGGACCGACTTGGGGGCTACACCTTC.

This chain joins TRBV7-3 and TRBJ1-1, with TRBD1 as a possible D gene (6 bases). The CDR3 has 14 amino acids. With 6 bases removed from V and 4 bases from J, the gap between germline ends came to 15 bases. Germline lookup yields CDR1 SGHTA and CDR2 FQGTGA. CDR3: CASSSGAGGTEAFF. CDR3 in DNA: TGTGCCAGCAGTTCAGGGGCGGGGGGCACTGAAGCTTTCTTT.

The chain recombines TRBV4-1 with TRBJ2-1; 10 positions match TRBD2. This CDR3 contains 16 residues. The V gene's germline CDR1 is MGHRA and CDR2 YSYEKL. V shed 4 bases, J shed 4 bases, and the junction held 7 bases outside the gene matches. CDR3 coding DNA: TGCGCCAGCAGCCGACACTCTAGCGGGGGTTACAATGAGCAGTTCTTC. Translated, it gives CASSRHSSGGYNEQFF.

The chain is built from TRBV29-1 and TRBJ1-4; D unclear. The CDR3 sequence is 15 residues long. Germline V lookup: CDR1 SQVTM, CDR2 ANQGSEA. Trimming cost V 4 bases and J 0 bases, with 12 bases left between them. CDR3 nucleotides: TGCAGCGTTGCAGCAGATCCTGCAACTAATGAAAAACTGTTTTTT. Translating gives CSVAADPATNEKLFF. Together with reference TRBV29-1 and TRBJ1-4, the CDR3 gives the full variable domain: SAVISQKPSRDICQRGTSLTIQCQVDSQVTMMFWYRQQPGQSLTLIATANQGSEATYESGFVIDKFPISRPNLTFSTLTVSNMSPEDSSIYLCSVAADPATNEKLFFGSGTQLSVL.

This clone has a single count. The rearrangement uses TRBV6-1 and TRBJ1-3; the D is unclear. The CDR3 sequence is 14 residues long. Germline V CDR1 and CDR2: MNHNS, SASEGT. Trimming shortened V by 1 base and J by 0 bases, and 4 bases separated the two germline ends. The CDR3 sequence: CASSEGPSGNTIYF. Written as DNA, the CDR3 is TGTGCCAGCAGTGAAGGGCCCTCTGGAAACACCATATATTTT.

The chain combines TRBV7-9 with TRBJ1-2; D unclear. CDR1 is SEHNR and CDR2 is FQNEAQ in the germline V gene (reference sequence). The CDR3 is made up of 12 amino acids. Deletions cut 2 bases from V and 4 bases from J, with 5 bases between. The CDR3 is CASSLIGYGYTF. The CDR3 nucleotides read TGTGCCAGCAGCTTAATTGGCTATGGCTACACCTTC.

This chain uses TRBV19 with TRBJ2-2; 10 bases fit TRBD1. Germline CDR1 reads LNHDA; CDR2 reads SQIVND (reference sequence). V trimming: 5 bases; J trimming: 7 bases; junction bases outside the gene matches: 7. This CDR3 is built from 15 residues. The CDR3 spells CASSFPGQGIGELFF. The CDR3 DNA reads TGTGCCAGTAGTTTTCCGGGACAGGGGATCGGGGAGCTGTTTTTT.

This chain connects TRBV30 to TRBJ1-1; D not resolved. Germline lookup yields CDR1 GTSNPN and CDR2 SVGIG (reference sequence). CDR3 size: 13 residues. V was cut by 2 bases and J by 1 base, with 8 bases left in between. This chain's CDR3 is CAWSWVTNTEAFF. Written as DNA, the CDR3 is TGTGCCTGGAGTTGGGTTACGAACACTGAAGCTTTCTTT.

The V and J genes are TRBV24-1 and TRBJ1-2, with 9 bases identical to TRBD1. The germline CDR1 and CDR2 sequences are KGHDR and SFDVKD. The CDR3 spans 13 residues. With 4 bases clipped from V and 6 bases from J, the junction kept 2 bases outside the gene matches. The CDR3 loop reads CATSERTGDGYTF. CDR3 in DNA: TGTGCCACCAGTGAGCGGACAGGGGATGGCTACACCTTC.

V is TRBV5-6 and J is TRBJ1-5, with TRBD1 identical over 7 bases. Trimming cost V 2 bases and J 4 bases; bases outside gene matches: 6. Germline V gives CDR1 SGHDT, CDR2 YYEEEE. The length of the CDR3 is 15 residues. This CDR3 reads CASSFDRAPNQPQHF. The CDR3 DNA is TGTGCCAGCAGCTTCGACAGGGCACCGAATCAGCCCCAGCATTTT.

This rearrangement joins TRBV9 to TRBJ2-7; D call uncertain. The germline CDR1 and CDR2 sequences are SGDLS and YYNGEE. The CDR3 spans 14 residues. V lost 1 base and J 2 bases, leaving 10 bases between the germline ends. CDR3 sequence reads: CASSVMPGTYEQYF. CDR3 DNA sequence: TGTGCCAGCAGCGTAATGCCCGGAACCTACGAGCAGTACTTC.

The CDR3 sequence: CASSQSSVDEKLFF. CDR3 DNA: TGTGCCAGCAGCCAATCCAGCGTGGATGAAAAACTGTTTTTT. The chain combines TRBV5-4 with TRBJ1-4, with D uncertain. This CDR3 is 14 amino acids long. Trimming stripped 4 bases from V and 6 bases from J, with 13 bases between. Germline V gives CDR1 SGHNT, CDR2 YYREEE (reference sequence). Drawing the rest from reference TRBV5-4 and TRBJ1-4, the complete variable domain is ETGVTQSPTHLIKTRGQQVTLRCSSQSGHNTVSWYQQALGQGPQFIFQYYREEENGRGNFPPRFSGLQFPNYSSELNVNALELDDSALYLCASSQSSVDEKLFFGSGTQLSVL.

The rearrangement joins TRBV29-1 to TRBJ2-1; 8 nucleotides line up with TRBD1. Germline V gene lookup returns CDR1 SQVTM and CDR2 ANQGSEA. The CDR3 is 18 amino acids. J lost 0 bases, V lost 0 bases, and 10 bases had no gene match. The CDR3 nucleotides are TGCAGCGTTGAAGATCTGGAGACAGGGGTTCGCTCCTACAATGAGCAGTTCTTC. Encoded protein: CSVEDLETGVRSYNEQFF.

The genes are TRBV5-1 and TRBJ1-2; D is unclear. V lost 4 bases to trimming and J lost 4 bases, with 11 bases between them. Germline V gene data show CDR1 as SGHRS and CDR2 as YFSETQ. This CDR3 is 13 amino acids long. CDR3 in DNA: TGCGCCAGCAGCGTCGGTTTTACCTATGGCTACACCTTC. Translation gives CASSVGFTYGYTF.

V usage is TRBV7-9 and J usage is TRBJ1-1; weak D call: TRBD1 (6 bases). V lost 1 base and J lost 4, with 16 bases in between. CDR1 and CDR2 (germline): SEHNR, FQNEAQ (reference sequence). The CDR3 covers 16 residues. The CDR3 here is CASSLERGVRGTEAFF. Here the CDR3 DNA reads TGTGCCAGCAGCTTAGAACGGGGGGTCAGGGGCACTGAAGCTTTCTTT.

This chain links TRBV19 with TRBJ1-5, with D hard to call. The CDR3 runs to 13 residues. CDR1 and CDR2 from the germline V gene are LNHDA and SQIVND (reference sequence). Trimming removed 7 bases at V and 7 bases at J, with 14 bases between. CDR3 nucleotides: TGTGCCAGTACCCAGACTGGTTGGCAGCCCCAGCATTTT. Its translation is CASTQTGWQPQHF.

V is TRBV19 and J is TRBJ1-6; D perhaps matches TRBD1 (5 bases). Looked up from germline, CDR1 is LNHDA and CDR2 is SQIVND (reference sequence). The V and J ends lost 3 bases and 10 bases respectively, with 13 bases between them. The CDR3 sequence is 14 residues long. The CDR3 reads CASSIDHGDSPLHF. DNA for the CDR3: TGTGCCAGTAGTATTGACCACGGGGACTCACCCCTCCACTTT.